The clone carrying this T cell receptor (beta chain) was observed once. These data come from a study of PD-1 and CTLA-4 blockade in melanoma. The repertoire was sequenced with immunoSEQ multiplex PCR; TCRdb's copy has only in-frame clones and lacks some. The sample records 30,000 to 35,000 clones, 75% to 95% being singletons. The trim removed 7 bases at V and 8 bases at J, leaving 25 bases unmatched. CDR1 and CDR2 from the germline V gene are SGHAT and FQNNGV. The CDR3 has 18 residues. The chain carries TRBV11-2 and TRBJ1-2, with TRBD1 identical over 7 bases. The sample here was CD8+ T cells from peripheral blood, taken from a patient given anti-PD-1 treatment. This sequence was found in a human donor with melanoma. As DNA, the CDR3 is TGTGCCAGCATCTTCGGCATACGGGACAGTGGAGCTATAGTGGGCTACACCTTC. This codes for CASIFGIRDSGAIVGYTF.